What follows are 20 T cell receptor beta chains derived from one specimen sequenced in a study of spatial heterogeneity in lung cancer. As to time point: sample taken at primary tumor resection. The sequenced material consisted of unsorted whole RNA from tumor, nontumor lung or frozen PBMC. TCRdb re-derived calls from the 5' RACE reads in MiXCR, one entry per CDR3 protein. The sample records about 82,000 distinct CDR3 sequences, roughly 12% being singletons. Sequenced material: PBMCs, taken at surgery. The receptors come from a male donor with early-stage non-small cell lung cancer.

J is TRBJ1-1 and V is TRBV18; D is undetermined. Germline-derived CDR1 and CDR2 are KGHSH and LQKENI. V was clipped by 3 bases and J by 0 bases, with 5 bases between them. This CDR3 region has 13 residues. The CDR3 DNA sequence: TGTGCCAGCTCACCTGAACTGAACACTGAAGCTTTCTTT. Protein sequence: CASSPELNTEAFF.

This clonotype showed up just a few times. This rearrangement joins TRBV10-3 to TRBJ2-7, with D unresolved. The germline V and J ends were trimmed by 2 bases and 1 base, with 6 bases remaining between them. CDR3 length: 13 amino acids. Per germline, CDR1 ENHRY and CDR2 SYGVKD. This chain's CDR3 is CAISEPHSYEQYF. As DNA, the CDR3 is TGTGCCATCAGTGAGCCCCATTCCTACGAGCAGTACTTC.

The V gene is TRBV6-2 or TRBV6-3, the J gene TRBJ2-3; 7 nucleotides align to TRBD2. After removal of 0 bases from V and 4 bases from J, the junction contained 4 bases not matched to a gene. This CDR3 is 15 amino acids long. The germline V gene has CDR1 MNHEY and CDR2 SVGEGT. The CDR3 sequence: CASSYSAGAPDTQYF. The CDR3 coding sequence is TGTGCCAGCAGTTACTCGGCGGGAGCCCCAGATACGCAGTATTTT.

The genes are TRBV19 and TRBJ2-7; D unclear. V shed 3 bases and J shed 3 bases, with 9 bases lying between them. In germline, CDR1 is LNHDA, CDR2 SQIVND (reference sequence). The CDR3 is 13 amino acids. CDR3 loop: CASSIGFSYEQYF. For the CDR3, the DNA is TGTGCCAGTAGTATCGGTTTCAGCTACGAGCAGTACTTC.

CDR3 region: CASNPQGRETQYF. The CDR3 DNA reads TGTGCCAGCAACCCACAGGGGCGAGAGACCCAGTACTTC. The chain combines TRBV11-2 with TRBJ2-5; 7 bases are shared with TRBD1. Germline CDR1 SGHAT, CDR2 FQNNGV. Losses at the gene ends were 7 bases for V and 4 bases for J; bases not matched to a gene: 6. The CDR3 runs to 13 residues.

Here the CDR3 DNA reads TGTGCCAGCAGCCACCAGACATTCGACAGATACTCCTACAATGAGCAGTTCTTC. It encodes CASSHQTFDRYSYNEQFF. This chain connects TRBV3-1 to TRBJ2-1; perhaps TRBD1 as D (5 bases). The CDR3 covers 18 residues. Trimming left V 3 bases short and J 0 bases short, with 18 bases between. Germline V lookup: CDR1 LGHDT, CDR2 YNNKEL (reference sequence).

This clonotype came up many times. This rearrangement joins TRBV20-1 to TRBJ1-1; TRBD1 matches at 8 bases. J gave up 3 bases and V 6 bases, and 9 bases lay outside the gene matches. The CDR3 length is 14 residues. Germline CDR1 DFQATT, CDR2 SNEGSKA (reference sequence). CDR3 in amino acids: CSAQGGTGDTEAFF. CDR3 coding DNA: TGCAGTGCCCAAGGTGGGACAGGAGACACTGAAGCTTTCTTT.

This clonotype has ten or more counts. This sequence joins TRBV20-1 and TRBJ1-5; TRBD1 might be the D (6 bases). The V gene's germline CDR1 is DFQATT and CDR2 SNEGSKA (reference sequence). V lost 5 bases, J lost 7 bases, and 15 bases lay in between. The CDR3 runs 13 residues. The CDR3 DNA reads TGCAGTGCTCTCGCGGGTGGGGGCCAGCCCCAGCATTTT. It yields the protein CSALAGGGQPQHF.

This clonotype was seen many times. The chain links TRBV12-3 or TRBV12-4 to TRBJ1-1; no reliable D call. There are 11 residues in the CDR3. Trimming removed 8 bases from V and 2 bases from J, with 6 bases in between. The CDR3: CASGGNTEAFF. As DNA, the CDR3 is TGTGCCAGCGGAGGTAACACTGAAGCTTTCTTT.

The chain joins TRBV7-9 to TRBJ2-1, with D uncertain. The germline V gene encodes CDR1 SEHNR and CDR2 FQNEAQ (reference sequence). V lost 3 bases and J lost 4, with 7 bases in between. CDR3 length: 13 amino acids. The CDR3 bases are TGTGCCAGCAGCTTTGACACGTACAATGAGCAGTTCTTC. This translates into CASSFDTYNEQFF. Full variable domain (missing parts from reference TRBV7-9 and TRBJ2-1): DTGVSQNPRHKITKRGQNVTFRCDPISEHNRLYWYRQTLGQGPEFLTYFQNEAQLEKSRLLSDRFSAERPKGSFSTLEIQRTEQGDSAMYLCASSFDTYNEQFFGPGTRLTVL.

The rearrangement uses TRBV12-3 or TRBV12-4 and TRBJ2-1, with 7 bases identical to TRBD2. CDR3 length equals 15 residues. J gave up 0 bases and V 8 bases, and 7 bases lay outside the gene matches. The CDR3 region is CASLFGGSSYNEQFF. The CDR3 DNA follows: TGTGCCAGCCTCTTCGGGGGGAGCTCCTACAATGAGCAGTTCTTC.

V is TRBV18 and J is TRBJ1-2; D uncertain. Germline CDR1 is KGHSH and CDR2 is LQKENI. The CDR3 is made up of 13 amino acids. Trimming cost V 3 bases and J 1 base, with 6 bases left between them. The CDR3 DNA follows: TGTGCCAGCTCACCGGACGGTAACTATGGCTACACCTTC. It encodes CASSPDGNYGYTF.

This clonotype was seen ten or more times. J is TRBJ1-1 and V is TRBV18; D unresolved. Trimming took 2 bases from V and 5 from J, leaving 12 bases between them. This CDR3 has 14 residues. CDR1 and CDR2 from the germline V gene are KGHSH and LQKENI. The CDR3 spells CASSPVPGRTEAFF. CDR3 nucleotides: TGTGCCAGCTCACCAGTACCCGGGCGAACTGAAGCTTTCTTT.

V gene TRBV7-9 combines with J gene TRBJ1-2; no firm D call. Germline CDR1 is SEHNR and CDR2 is FQNEAQ (reference sequence). Deletions cut 2 bases from V and 8 bases from J, with 12 bases between. This CDR3 spans 13 amino acids. The CDR3 DNA reads as TGTGCCAGCAGCTTATTTCCGGGCTACGGCTACACCTTC. Translating it yields CASSLFPGYGYTF.

This clonotype appeared a few times. V is TRBV20-1 and J is TRBJ2-1; tentative D call: TRBD2 (5 bases). Germline V gene lookup returns CDR1 DFQATT and CDR2 SNEGSKA (reference sequence). The ends were cut back, 5 bases at V and 0 bases at J, with 11 bases in the middle. The length of the CDR3 is 14 residues. The chain's CDR3 is CSAFSASSYNEQFF. CDR3 nucleotide sequence: TGCAGTGCTTTTAGCGCGAGCTCCTACAATGAGCAGTTCTTC.

This clonotype came up many times. The CDR3 region has the DNA TGTGCCAGCAGCTCCGGGGGGACAGGAAACACTGAAGCTTTCTTT. Its translation is CASSSGGTGNTEAFF. V gene TRBV5-6 combines with J gene TRBJ1-1, with 8 bases lining up with TRBD1. The CDR3 loop spans 15 amino acids. The V and J ends lost 3 bases and 2 bases, in that order; junction bases with no gene match: 6. The germline V gene encodes CDR1 SGHDT and CDR2 YYEEEE.

The table lists this clonotype with a few counts. DNA for the CDR3: TGCGCCAGCAGCCATCCCGGGACTAGCGGGGCCGGGGAGCTGTTTTTT. Its translation is CASSHPGTSGAGELFF. This sequence joins TRBV4-1 and TRBJ2-2, with 13 bases aligning to TRBD2. The CDR3 extends over 16 amino acids. Germline assignment: CDR1 MGHRA and CDR2 YSYEKL. V was clipped by 3 bases and J by 6 bases; unmatched bases: 4.

This clonotype was observed a few times. CDR3 nucleotides: TGTGCCTGGAGTGGGGGCCTCGGGGAGCTGTTTTTT. This translates into CAWSGGLGELFF. The chain is built from TRBV30 and TRBJ2-2, with a possible D match to TRBD1 (5 bases). Germline CDR1 is GTSNPN and CDR2 is SVGIG (reference sequence). The germline V and J ends were trimmed by 1 base and 7 bases, with 7 bases remaining between them. The CDR3 covers 12 residues. The full variable domain, its missing parts supplied by reference TRBV30 and TRBJ2-2, is SQTIHQWPATLVQPVGSPLSLECTVEGTSNPNLYWYRQAAGRGLQLLFYSVGIGQISSEVPQNLSASRPQDRQFILSSKKLLLSDSGFYLCAWSGGLGELFFGEGSRLTVL.

Many counts were recorded for this clonotype. The CDR3 nucleotides read TGTGCCAGCAACCAGGATAACACCGGGGAGCTGTTTTTT. It codes for CASNQDNTGELFF. The chain uses TRBV7-9 and TRBJ2-2; D is undetermined. The CDR3 has 13 amino acids. Germline V CDR1 and CDR2: SEHNR, FQNEAQ (reference sequence). V was trimmed by 7 bases and J by 2 bases, leaving 8 bases between them.

The chain uses TRBV2 and TRBJ2-6; TRBD1 aligns across 8 bases. After removal of 7 bases from V and 2 bases from J, the junction contained 4 bases not matched to a gene. Germline assignment: CDR1 SNHLY and CDR2 FYNNEI. The CDR3 is made up of 15 amino acids. CDR3 in DNA: TGTGCCAGCAACCCGACAGGGGCTGGGGCCAACGTCCTGACTTTC. Translation: CASNPTGAGANVLTF.